This note documents a single T cell receptor beta chain sequence. Antigen unknown. Using constant-segment primers, 5'RACE produced TCR alpha and TCR beta cDNA libraries carrying sample barcodes and UMIs. MiXCR was run by TCRdb on the 5' RACE reads, yielding one entry per CDR3 protein. The table has about 470,000 distinct CDR3 sequences, around a quarter seen once. The CDR3 runs 14 residues. Unmatched junction bases numbered 0, after V lost 5 bases and J lost 4 bases. Germline V lookup: CDR1 DFQATT, CDR2 SNEGSKA (reference sequence). The sample belongs to a study of T-cell memory formation after mild COVID-19. Findings and limits, study-wide: Later expanders leaned CD4+, whereas day 15 to 85 contracting clones were balanced CD4/CD8. Specificity for SARS-CoV-2 was not confirmed among the second-wave clones peaking on day 37. Those CD4+ clones that contracted were mainly in CM and EM (CD8+ ones in EMRA).

Material: PBMCs or a T cell subset sorted from them (not recorded which). The rearrangement links TRBV20-1 to TRBJ2-3; 16 positions match TRBD2. The source is an adult woman who had mild COVID-19 (a few samples of this study predate the infection). Cell type and time point are not known. This CDR3 is CSAGTSGRADTQYF. The CDR3 nucleotides read TGCAGTGCTGGGACTAGCGGGAGGGCAGATACGCAGTATTTT.